This TCR beta chain was observed in a study of response to subunit inactivated influenza vaccine. This clonotype turned up a few times. What it recognizes is unknown. General study results and limits: Each seasonal influenza vaccination recruits few new T cells, the authors suggested.

V gave up 6 bases and J gave up 4 bases, with 17 bases separating them. This CDR3 has 15 residues. Germline V gene lookup returns CDR1 SGHRS and CDR2 YFSETQ. Each CDR3 protein is one row after TCRdb ran MiXCR on the RT-PCR reads. The table records 300,000 to 350,000 distinct CDR3 sequences, 21% of them present only once. This specimen was PBMCs from blood, taken about 19 months after vaccination. This chain connects TRBV5-1 to TRBJ2-1; D may correspond to TRBD1 or TRBD2 (7 bases each). The receptor's source is a man aged 45-69 years who received an inactivated influenza vaccine. The CDR3 DNA reads as TGCGCCAGCAACCGGGGAGGGGGCTTGTACAATGAGCAGTTCTTC. Protein: CASNRGGGLYNEQFF.